The present T cell receptor beta chain was sequenced within a study of blood T cell repertoires in COVID-19. Study as a whole: Material from acute and convalescent COVID-19 was sourced from the United States, Italy and Spain. PBMCs, B-cell-depleted T cells, or T cells provided the cDNA or gDNA that made up the material.

Unmatched junction bases numbered 9, after V lost 4 bases and J lost 6 bases. Germline V CDR1 and CDR2: SQVTM, ANQGSEA. CDR3 length equals 14 residues. Per the study methods: Reference gene primer amplification gave estimated nucleated cell counts. Assay used: immunoSEQ multiplex PCR; TCRdb lists only in-frame clones, some missing. The D gene and trimming were derived from the DNA, and the V and J assignments and clone size from that table. The table includes roughly 55,000 clones, 87% detected once. This receptor was obtained from a man in his fifties or sixties with active COVID-19. Sequenced: peripheral blood. This chain connects TRBV29-1 to TRBJ2-1, with 7 bases fitting TRBD2. CDR3 DNA sequence: TGCAGCGTTGTCGGCGGGAGTCGGGGCAATGAGCAGTTCTTC. Translation gives CSVVGGSRGNEQFF.